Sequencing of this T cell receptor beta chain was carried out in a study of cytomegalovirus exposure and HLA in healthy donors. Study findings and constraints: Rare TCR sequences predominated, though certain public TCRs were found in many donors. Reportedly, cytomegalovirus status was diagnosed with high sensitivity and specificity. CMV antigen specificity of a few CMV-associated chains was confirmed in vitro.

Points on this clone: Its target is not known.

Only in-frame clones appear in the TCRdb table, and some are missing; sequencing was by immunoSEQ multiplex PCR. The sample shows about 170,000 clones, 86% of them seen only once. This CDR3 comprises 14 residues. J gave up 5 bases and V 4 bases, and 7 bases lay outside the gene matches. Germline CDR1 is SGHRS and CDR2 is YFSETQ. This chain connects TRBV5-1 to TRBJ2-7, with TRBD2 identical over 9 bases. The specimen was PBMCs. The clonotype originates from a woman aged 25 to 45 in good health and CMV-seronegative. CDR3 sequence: CASSEGLARNEQYF. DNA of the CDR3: TGCGCCAGCAGCGAGGGACTAGCTAGGAACGAGCAGTACTTC.